Following are 14 T cell receptor beta chains from one sample sequenced in a study of blood T cells in healthy people across ages. A J-beta primer mix and a sample-barcoded 5' primer were used in a second PCR of about 7 to 12 cycles. In TCRdb, the 5' RACE reads were re-called with MiXCR into one record per CDR3 protein. The data show roughly 800,000 distinct CDR3 sequences, about 36% seen once. Sequencing used blood. The receptors were sampled from a young man in good health.

A word on this clonotype: The germline gene is not matched at one end of the junction; a read error may be the cause. J is TRBJ1-2 and V is TRBV12-3 or TRBV12-4; D remains unclear. The CDR3 spans 14 residues. The DNA of the CDR3 is TGTGCCAGCAGTTACGACGGGAGATACTATGGCTGCACCTTC. Translated, it gives CASSYDGRYYGCTF.

The table lists this clonotype with a few counts. The gene calls are TRBV10-3 and TRBJ2-7, with TRBD2 identical over 11 bases. Per the germline V gene, CDR1 is ENHRY and CDR2 is SYGVKD. This CDR3 is 15 amino acids long. J lost 7 bases, V lost 6 bases, and 11 bases had no gene match. CDR3 coding DNA: TGTGCCATCAGCGACACTAGCGGGGGATGGAATGAGCAGTACTTC. Protein sequence: CAISDTSGGWNEQYF.

This chain links TRBV5-8 with TRBJ2-5, with D perhaps being TRBD1 or TRBD2 (6 bases each). CDR1 SGHTS and CDR2 YDEGEE come from the germline V gene. The CDR3 covers 13 residues. With 1 base removed from V and 7 bases from J, the gap between germline ends came to 11 bases. The CDR3 spells CASSLRGVGTQYF. The DNA for the CDR3 is TGTGCCAGCAGCTTGAGGGGGGTAGGGACCCAGTACTTC.

This clonotype has only one observation. The rearrangement joins TRBV4-2 to TRBJ2-1, with D perhaps given as TRBD1 or TRBD2 (5 bases each). V lost 3 bases, J lost 4 bases, and 16 bases lay in between. The germline V gene encodes CDR1 LGHNA and CDR2 YNFKEQ. CDR3 length: 16 residues. The CDR3 here is CASSQGSGAAYNEQFF. CDR3 sequence (DNA): TGTGCCAGCAGCCAGGGCTCCGGGGCGGCTTACAATGAGCAGTTCTTC.

This clonotype occurred once. The conserved closing phenylalanine or tryptophan is absent in this CDR3, likely reflecting a read error. The rearrangement uses TRBV28 and TRBJ2-7; D is perhaps TRBD1 (5 bases). The J call may be wrong; the DNA end is better matched by TRBJ2-5. This CDR3 is 15 amino acids long. The germline V gene encodes CDR1 MDHEN and CDR2 SYDVKM. DNA of the CDR3: TGTGCCAGCAGTTTCGGGTACAGGCTTGAAGAGACCCAGTACTAC. It yields the protein CASSFGYRLEETQYY.

Comments on this clonotype: This clone may be a read error of a much larger clone one base away. The rearrangement links TRBV10-3 to TRBJ2-1, with 8 bases matching TRBD1. The J call is uncertain, as TRBJ2-7 better fits the DNA end. CDR3 length: 17 residues. CDR1 is ENHRY and CDR2 is SYGVKD in the germline V gene. CDR3 nucleotide sequence: TGTGCCATCAGTGAGTCCCAGAGCAGGGGGCACTACAATGAGCAGTACTTC. This encodes CAISESQSRGHYNEQYF.

The chain couples TRBV20-1 to TRBJ2-7; the D is unclear. The end of the DNA aligns better with TRBJ2-5, so the J call may be wrong. This CDR3 contains 14 residues. Germline V gene sequence: CDR1 DFQATT, CDR2 SNEGSKA (reference sequence). CDR3 nucleotides: TGCAGTGCTAGAGCGGGCACCGCGGTGGAGACCCAGTACTTC. Translation: CSARAGTAVETQYF.

Of note for this clonotype: This sequence may be a read error, since a much larger clone differs from it by one base. The chain joins TRBV4-3 to TRBJ2-4; D gene uncertain. The CDR3 covers 17 residues. Per the germline V gene, CDR1 is LGHNA and CDR2 is YSLEER. The germline V and J ends were trimmed by 3 bases and 13 bases, with 28 bases remaining between them. Here the CDR3 reads CASSQARAELHYNEQYF. The CDR3 bases are TGCGCCAGCAGCCAGGCCCGGGCGGAGCTTCATTACAATGAGCAGTACTTC.

This clonotype was found many times. The J gene is TRBJ2-1, the V gene TRBV10-3, with D unresolved. Deletions cut 3 bases from V and 0 bases from J, with 12 bases between. The CDR3 length is 16 residues. CDR1 and CDR2 from the germline V gene are ENHRY and SYGVKD. CDR3 loop: CAISERTESSYNEQFF. The CDR3 nucleotides read TGTGCCATCAGTGAACGTACTGAGAGCTCCTACAATGAGCAGTTCTTC.

This clonotype was seen just once. Being one base from a much bigger clone, this may be a read error. The V gene is TRBV20-1, the J gene TRBJ2-7; no firm D call. The CDR3 totals 14 residues. From germline, CDR1 is DFQATT and CDR2 SNEGSKA (reference sequence). With 1 base removed from V and 10 bases from J, the gap between germline ends came to 20 bases. The CDR3 here is CSARASLQTEAQYF. The CDR3 bases are TGCAGTGCTAGAGCCAGTCTACAAACAGAGGCCCAGTACTTC.

This clonotype showed up just a few times. The CDR3: CASSLSGGYSDTQYF. The CDR3 DNA sequence: TGTGCCAGCAGCTTATCCGGGGGGTACTCAGATACGCAGTATTTT. The chain couples TRBV7-2 to TRBJ2-3; TRBD2 matches at 7 bases. Germline CDR1 SGHTA, CDR2 FQGNSA. Trimming removed 2 bases from V and 4 bases from J; junction bases left unmatched: 6. CDR3 length equals 15 residues.

This chain joins TRBV10-3 and TRBJ2-7; tentative D call: TRBD2 (6 bases). Germline CDR1 ENHRY, CDR2 SYGVKD. CDR3 length equals 14 residues. With 11 bases removed from V and 3 bases from J, the gap between germline ends came to 20 bases. The CDR3 here is CAPLIGGRHYEQYF. The CDR3 DNA reads as TGTGCCCCCCTGATCGGAGGGAGGCACTACGAGCAGTACTTC.

This clonotype was seen only a few times. J is TRBJ2-5 and V is TRBV20-1, with TRBD2 matching over 11 bases. The V gene end was trimmed by 5 bases and the J gene end by 1 base; junction bases not matched to a gene: 6. CDR3 length: 15 amino acids. Germline V CDR1 and CDR2: DFQATT, SNEGSKA (reference sequence). CDR3 sequence reads: CSASTSGGVQETQYF. As DNA, the CDR3 is TGCAGTGCTTCCACTAGCGGGGGAGTCCAAGAGACCCAGTACTTC.

J is TRBJ1-1 and V is TRBV29-1; D is undetermined. The length of the CDR3 is 11 residues. The germline V gene has CDR1 SQVTM and CDR2 ANQGSEA. Trimming stripped 8 bases from V and 6 bases from J, with 13 bases between. CDR3 DNA sequence: TGCAGCTCGGTGGGTGGCTCTGAAGCTTTCTTT. Translation: CSSVGGSEAFF.